This T cell receptor (beta chain) is from a study of CXCR3-negative and CXCR3-positive naive CD8 T cells. Germline CDR1 DFQATT, CDR2 SNEGSKA (reference sequence). The CDR3 consists of 17 residues. Comments on this clonotype: The antigen remains unidentified.

Points from the study as a whole: Researchers report that CXCR3-positive naive cells carry more hydrophobic TRB CDR3s than CXCR3-negative naive cells.

A CD45RO-CCR7+CD27+CD95- profile was what naive CD8+ T cells displayed. It was by 5' RACE with UMI labels that the TRB cDNA libraries were prepared. Reanalyzing the 5' RACE reads, TCRdb keeps one entry per CDR3 protein, without DNA. Found here are 100,000 to 150,000 distinct CDR3 sequences; the top ten clones hold 0.4% to 0.5%. V gene TRBV20-1 combines with J gene TRBJ1-2. This receptor was obtained from a human donor in good health. Some clones in this sample may be carry-over from other donors' samples. Source material: naive CXCR3+ CD8+ T cells from blood. Subset of the sample: CD45RO-CCR7+CD27+CD95- naive CD8+ T cells expressing CXCR3 (TNR3+). CDR3 amino acids: CSARNPDSDDYNYGYTF.